This T cell receptor (beta chain) derives from a study of cytomegalovirus exposure and HLA in healthy donors. Study in general: Prior work identified around 100 million unique TCR beta sequences in some 180 million T cells.

Note on this clone: Its antigen is unknown.

The V gene lost 6 bases and the J gene lost 2 bases, with 8 bases spanning the gap. Germline V gene data show CDR1 as SGHTA and CDR2 as FQGNSA. CDR3 length: 13 residues. PCR employed 60 Vbeta and 13 Jbeta primers. Clones were read by immunoSEQ multiplex PCR, and TCRdb kept only the in-frame ones, dropping some. The listing records some 120,000 clones. Overall study results and limits: TCR beta V segments were, for the most part, productive about 87% or about 30% of the time in an earlier analysis.

The chain couples TRBV7-2 to TRBJ2-4; D is unclear. This TCR came from a man aged 25-45 years in good health and CMV-seronegative. Specimen: PBMCs. The CDR3, as DNA: TGTGCCAGCAGTGACTTCTCCAAAAACATTCAGTACTTC. It translates to CASSDFSKNIQYF.